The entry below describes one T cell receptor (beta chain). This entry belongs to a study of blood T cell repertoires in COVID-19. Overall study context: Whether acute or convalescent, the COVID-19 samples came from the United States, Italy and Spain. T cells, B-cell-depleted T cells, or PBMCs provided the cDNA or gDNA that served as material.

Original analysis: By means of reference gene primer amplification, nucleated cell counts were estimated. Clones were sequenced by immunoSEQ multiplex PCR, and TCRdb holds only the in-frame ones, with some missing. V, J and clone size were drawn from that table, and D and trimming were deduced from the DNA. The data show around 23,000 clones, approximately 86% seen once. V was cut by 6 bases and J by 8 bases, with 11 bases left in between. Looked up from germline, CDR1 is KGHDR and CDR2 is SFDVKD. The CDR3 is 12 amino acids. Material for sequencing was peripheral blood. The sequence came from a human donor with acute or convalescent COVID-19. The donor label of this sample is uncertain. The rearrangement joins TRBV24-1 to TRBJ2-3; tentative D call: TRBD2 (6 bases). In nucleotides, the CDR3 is TGTGCCACCAGTCAACAGGAGGGTACGCAGTATTTT. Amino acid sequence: CATSQQEGTQYF.